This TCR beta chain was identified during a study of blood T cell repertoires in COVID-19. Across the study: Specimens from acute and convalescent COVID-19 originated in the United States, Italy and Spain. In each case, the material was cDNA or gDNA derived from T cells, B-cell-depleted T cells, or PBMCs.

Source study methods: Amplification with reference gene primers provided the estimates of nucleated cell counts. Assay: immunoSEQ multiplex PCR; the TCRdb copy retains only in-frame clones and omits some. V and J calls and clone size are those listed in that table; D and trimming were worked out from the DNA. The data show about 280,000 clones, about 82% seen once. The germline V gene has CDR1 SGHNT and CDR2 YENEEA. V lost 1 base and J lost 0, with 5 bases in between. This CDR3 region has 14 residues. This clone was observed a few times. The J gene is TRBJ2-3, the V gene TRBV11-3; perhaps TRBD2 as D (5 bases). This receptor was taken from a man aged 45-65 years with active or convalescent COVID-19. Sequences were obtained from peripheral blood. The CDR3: CASSLGTSTDTQYF. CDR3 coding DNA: TGTGCCAGCAGCTTAGGGACTAGCACAGATACGCAGTATTTT.